This T cell receptor beta chain was observed in a study of control samples from healthy donors and cancer patients. The table came from immunoSEQ multiplex PCR; TCRdb's copy has only in-frame clones and leaves some out. The sample carries 150,000 to 200,000 clones, more than 85% recorded once. Per germline, CDR1 MNHNS and CDR2 SASEGT. V was pared by 1 base and J by 7 bases, with 11 bases between. This CDR3 is built from 14 residues. Material: blood. The chain recombines TRBV6-1 with TRBJ1-5, with D uncertain. The sequence was obtained from a woman aged 40 to 50 in good health. The CDR3 protein is CASSEEVHGQPQHF. CDR3 nucleotides: TGTGCCAGCAGTGAAGAGGTTCACGGACAGCCCCAGCATTTT.